This TCR beta chain was identified during a study of T cell responses to AZD1222 COVID-19 vaccine. This CDR3 is 12 amino acids long. V lost 0 bases to trimming and J lost 12 bases; unmatched junction nucleotides: 2. Germline V CDR1 and CDR2: LGHNA, YSLEER. Method: immunoSEQ multiplex PCR; TCRdb's copy keeps in-frame clones and lacks some. The sample includes roughly 140,000 clones, 80% to 90% seen only once; the top ten take 3% to 4.5%. This clonotype was sampled from an adult in good health. The genes are TRBV4-3 and TRBJ2-1; 7 bases map to TRBD2. The sample here was peripheral blood, taken on day 0 of AZD1222 vaccination. The CDR3 region has the DNA TGCGCCAGCAGCCAAGATCGGGGGGTGCAGTTCTTC. It translates to CASSQDRGVQFF.